This TCR beta chain was documented in a study of CD8+ T cells in alopecia areata. The germline V gene encodes CDR1 LNHDA and CDR2 SQIVND (reference sequence). The CDR3 runs to 13 residues. V lost 3 bases to trimming and J lost 2 bases, with 7 bases between them. Following extraction, RNA underwent reverse transcription to cDNA, which served as the sequencing template. Generated by immunoSEQ multiplex PCR, the TCRdb table keeps only in-frame clones and is missing some. The profile covers some 180,000 clones, with 50% to 70% appearing a single time and 1.5% to 2% taken by the ten largest. This rearrangement joins TRBV19 to TRBJ1-2; no clear D gene. The receptor comes from a human donor with alopecia areata. The starting material was CD4+ T cells sorted from blood, obtained at week 0. As DNA, the CDR3 is TGTGCCAGTAGTATGGCCGCCAACTATGGCTACACCTTC. It codes for CASSMAANYGYTF. The variable domain in full, with the rest retrieved from reference TRBV19 and TRBJ1-2, is DGGITQSPKYLFRKEGQNVTLSCEQNLNHDAMYWYRQDPGQGLRLIYYSQIVNDFQKGDIAEGYSVSREKKESFPLTVTSAQKNPTAFYLCASSMAANYGYTFGSGTRLTVV.